This TCR beta chain was observed in a study of T-cell memory formation after mild COVID-19 (dated by TCRdb to the early 2020s). As for the study more broadly: TCR sequence clusters from the two donors were largely donor specific. In a couple of donors, T-cell clones that expanded and contracted after mild COVID-19 were followed by sequencing TCRalpha and TCRbeta repertoires longitudinally. Two young, previously healthy adult volunteers made up the cohort, one male and one female. Broad study findings and their caveats: SARS-CoV-2 specificity of the second-wave clones peaking on day 37 was not confirmed. Some responding clones were detected in pre-infection memory, which suggested that pre-existing cross-reactive memory T cells had joined the SARS-CoV-2 response. The study included only a couple of mild cases, and larger cohorts that include severe cases with pre-infection samples were judged to be necessary. From day 15 to 85, contracting clones showed balanced CD4/CD8 phenotypes, whereas a second wave of clones that expanded from day 15 to 37 leaned towards CD4+. Contracting CD4+ clones appeared mostly in the CM and EM memory subsets, whereas CD8+ clones were enriched in EMRA.

PBMCs were isolated by Ficoll-Paque density gradient centrifugation. This clonotype was counted a few times. The specificity of this receptor is unknown. Per-nucleotide qualities are absent, and no much larger clonotype sits a single base away. These reads were obtained on an Illumina NovaSeq 6000. cDNA libraries for TCRalpha and TCRbeta were prepared by 5'RACE using constant-segment primers, with sample barcodes and unique molecular identifiers added. Trizol reagent was used to extract RNA from every sample. Library amplification was performed in two PCR steps, and a second sample barcode and Illumina TruSeq adapters were introduced in the second step. Libraries were sequenced on an Illumina NovaSeq with 2 x 150 bp paired-end reads. In the paper's pipeline: The reads were demultiplexed and collapsed into UMI-guided consensus sequences using migec v1.2.7. With mixcr v2.1.11, UMI consensuses were aligned to TRA and TRB V and J templates and assembled into clonotypes. A clonotype was counted as expanded or contracted only if both edgeR and NoisET called the change significant, with noise models trained on biological replicates. For edgeR calls, the thresholds were a false discovery rate-adjusted p below 0.01 and a log2 fold-change of 1. As an exploratory analysis of dynamics, max-normalized trajectories of the 1000 most abundant clonotypes were examined with PCA combined with hierarchical clustering. Each responding clone was given a CD4 or CD8 phenotype based on the CD4+ and CD8+ repertoires, which had been sequenced separately. TCRdb applied fastp at Q25 and MiXCR to the public reads, then kept only in-frame beta chains. Entries are consolidated by CDR3 protein sequence, retaining the most common genes and DNA. It is TCRdb's table, rather than the study itself, that gives the V and J calls and clone size. For this sample there are about 150,000 distinct CDR3 sequences; about a fifth appear just once. About 2.1% of the sample rests with the top ten.

Reading the germline V gene gives CDR1 MGHDK and CDR2 SYGVNS. V is pared back by 0 bases and J by 1 base, with 8 bases lying between the germline termini. The CDR3 runs 15 amino acids, cysteine and phenylalanine included. The retained sequence is limited to the CDR3, 45 bases, with the frame set at the first base. The sample was PBMCs or a T cell subset sorted from them (not recorded which). The rearrangement joined TRBV25-1 to TRBJ2-3, with no confidently assigned D gene. The origin of this receptor is an adult woman who had mild COVID-19 (a few samples of this study predate the infection). The sample titles of this study are shuffled in the database, so cell type and time point are left out; the donor was told from shared clones. The CDR3 corresponds to CASSEYRGGTDTQYF. The DNA is TGTGCCAGCAGTGAATATCGTGGAGGCACAGATACGCAGTATTTT.